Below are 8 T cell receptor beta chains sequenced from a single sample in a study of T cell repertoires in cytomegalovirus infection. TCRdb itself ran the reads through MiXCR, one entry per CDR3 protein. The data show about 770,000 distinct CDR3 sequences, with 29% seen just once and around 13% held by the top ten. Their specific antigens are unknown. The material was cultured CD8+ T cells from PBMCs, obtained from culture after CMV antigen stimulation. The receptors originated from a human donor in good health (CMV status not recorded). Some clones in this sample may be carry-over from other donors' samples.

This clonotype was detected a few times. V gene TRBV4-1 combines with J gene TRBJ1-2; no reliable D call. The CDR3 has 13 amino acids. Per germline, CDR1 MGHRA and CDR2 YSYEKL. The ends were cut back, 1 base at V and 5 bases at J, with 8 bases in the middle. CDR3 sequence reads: CASSQASLYGYTF. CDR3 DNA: TGCGCCAGCAGCCAAGCCAGCCTATATGGCTACACCTTC.

The CDR3 DNA sequence: TGTGCCAGCAGCCAGGGGGGGAGAAGCTCCTACGAGCAGTACGTC. Residues: CASSQGGRSSYEQYV. The rearrangement joins TRBV6-6 to TRBJ2-7; D is perhaps TRBD1 or TRBD2 (7 bases each). The length of the CDR3 is 15 residues. Trimming took off 6 bases at V and 0 bases at J, with 15 bases between the two ends. The germline CDR1 and CDR2 sequences are MNHNY and SVGAGI (reference sequence).

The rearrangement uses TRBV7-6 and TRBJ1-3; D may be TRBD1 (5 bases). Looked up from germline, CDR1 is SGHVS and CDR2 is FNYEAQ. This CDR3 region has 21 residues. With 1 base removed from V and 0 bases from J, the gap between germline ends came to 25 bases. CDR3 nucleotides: TGTGCCAGCAGCTTAGGAGGGGTGGCTTACCTAGCCCGCAGCTCTGGAAACACCATATATTTT. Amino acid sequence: CASSLGGVAYLARSSGNTIYF.

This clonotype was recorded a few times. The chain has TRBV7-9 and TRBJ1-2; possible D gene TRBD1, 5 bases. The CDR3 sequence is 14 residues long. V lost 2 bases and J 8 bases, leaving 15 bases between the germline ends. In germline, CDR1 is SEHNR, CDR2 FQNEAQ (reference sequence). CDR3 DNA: TGTGCCAGCAGCTTACCGGGACCTAAATCGGGCTACACCTTC. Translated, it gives CASSLPGPKSGYTF.

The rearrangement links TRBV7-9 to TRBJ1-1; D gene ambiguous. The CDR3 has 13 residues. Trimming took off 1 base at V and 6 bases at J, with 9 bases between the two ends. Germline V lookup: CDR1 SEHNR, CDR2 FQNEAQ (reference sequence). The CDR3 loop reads CASSLGRIPEAFF. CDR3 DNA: TGTGCCAGCAGCTTAGGGAGGATACCTGAAGCTTTCTTT. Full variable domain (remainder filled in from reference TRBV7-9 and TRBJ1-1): DTGVSQNPRHKITKRGQNVTFRCDPISEHNRLYWYRQTLGQGPEFLTYFQNEAQLEKSRLLSDRFSAERPKGSFSTLEIQRTEQGDSAMYLCASSLGRIPEAFFGQGTRLTVV.

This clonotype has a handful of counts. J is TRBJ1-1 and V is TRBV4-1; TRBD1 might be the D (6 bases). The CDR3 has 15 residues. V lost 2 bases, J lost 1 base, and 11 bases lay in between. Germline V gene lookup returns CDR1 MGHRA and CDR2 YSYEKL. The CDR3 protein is CASSQIDRRNTEAFF. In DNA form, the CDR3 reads TGCGCCAGCAGCCAAATCGACAGGCGGAACACTGAAGCTTTCTTT.

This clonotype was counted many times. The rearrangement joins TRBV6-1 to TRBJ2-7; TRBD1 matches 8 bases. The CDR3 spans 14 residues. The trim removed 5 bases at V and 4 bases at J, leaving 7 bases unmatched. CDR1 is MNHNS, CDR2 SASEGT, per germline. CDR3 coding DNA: TGTGCCAGCAGTCCCGGACAGGGAGTGTACGAGCAGTACGTC. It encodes CASSPGQGVYEQYV.

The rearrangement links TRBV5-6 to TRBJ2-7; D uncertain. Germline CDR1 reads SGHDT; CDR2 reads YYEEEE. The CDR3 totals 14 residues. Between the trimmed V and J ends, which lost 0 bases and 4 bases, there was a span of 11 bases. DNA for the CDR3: TGTGCCAGCAGCTTGGGTACGAACTGGTACGAGCAGTACGTC. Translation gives CASSLGTNWYEQYV.